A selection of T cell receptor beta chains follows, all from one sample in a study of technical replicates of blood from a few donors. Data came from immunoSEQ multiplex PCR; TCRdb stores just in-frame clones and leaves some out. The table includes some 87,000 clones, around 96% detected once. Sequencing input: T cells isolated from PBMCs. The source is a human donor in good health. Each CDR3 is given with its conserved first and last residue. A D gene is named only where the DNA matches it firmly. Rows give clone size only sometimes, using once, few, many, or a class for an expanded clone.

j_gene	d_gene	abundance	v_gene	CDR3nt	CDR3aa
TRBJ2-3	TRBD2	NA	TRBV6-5	TGTGCCAGCAGTCTAGCGGGAGGAGGGGGAGATACGCAGTATTTT	CASSLAGGGGDTQYF
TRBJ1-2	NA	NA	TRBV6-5	TGTGCCAGCAGTTACTCGGCGGGAGGCGGCTACACCTTC	CASSYSAGGGYTF
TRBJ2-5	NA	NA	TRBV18	TGTGCCAGCTCACTCTTTACAGGTGAAGAGACCCAGTACTTC	CASSLFTGEETQYF
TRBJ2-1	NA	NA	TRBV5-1	TGCGCCAGCAGCTTGTACCAGGGGGGTGAGCAGTTCTTC	CASSLYQGGEQFF
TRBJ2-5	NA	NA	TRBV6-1	TGTGCCAGCAGTGAAATAACGGAATCCGGAGTCCAGTACTTC	CASSEITESGVQYF
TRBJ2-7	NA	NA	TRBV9	TGTGCCAGCAGCGTAGATGAGTCGGAGTACTTTCCCCACGAGCAGTACTTC	CASSVDESEYFPHEQYF
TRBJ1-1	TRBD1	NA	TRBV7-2	TGTGCCAGCGGCGGACAGGTCATTATGAACACTGAAGCTTTCTTT	CASGGQVIMNTEAFF
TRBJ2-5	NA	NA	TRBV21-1	TGTGCCAGCAGCAAGGGACACCTCCAAGAGACCCAGTACTTC	CASSKGHLQETQYF
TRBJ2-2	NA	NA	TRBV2	TGTGCCAGCAGTGAATGGGCCCGCACCGGGGAGCTGTTTTTT	CASSEWARTGELFF
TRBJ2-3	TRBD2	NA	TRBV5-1	TGCGCCAGCAGCGCAGGACCAGCGGGAGGGCCCTGGGGCACAGATACGCAGTATTTT	CASSAGPAGGPWGTDTQYF
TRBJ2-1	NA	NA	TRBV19	TGTGCCAGTAGTATAGGAAGCGTCAATGAGCAGTTCTTC	CASSIGSVNEQFF
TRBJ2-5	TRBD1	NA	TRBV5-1	TGCGCCAGCACCGGACAGGGGGGCCAAGAGACCCAGTACTTC	CASTGQGGQETQYF
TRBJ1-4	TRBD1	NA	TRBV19	TGTGCCAGTAGTACGGTTCGGGGACAGGGAGACGAAAAACTGTTTTTT	CASSTVRGQGDEKLFF
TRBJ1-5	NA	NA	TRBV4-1	TGCGCCAGTAGTCTTAATAGCAATCAGCCCCAGCATTTT	CASSLNSNQPQHF
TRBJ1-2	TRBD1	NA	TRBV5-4	TGTGCCAGCAGCTTTGAGACAGGGACGGGCTACACCTTC	CASSFETGTGYTF
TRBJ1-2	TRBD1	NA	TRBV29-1	TGCAGCGCCGTCACAGGGGGCGTTGGTGGCTACACCTTC	CSAVTGGVGGYTF
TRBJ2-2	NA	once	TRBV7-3	TGTGCCACGTCTAAGGGGGCCGGGGAGCTGTTTTTT	CATSKGAGELFF
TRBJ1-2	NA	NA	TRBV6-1	TGTGCCGGCTTAAGTAAGGGGTTAGTTGGCTACACCTTC	CAGLSKGLVGYTF
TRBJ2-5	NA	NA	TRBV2	TGTGCCAGCTCCTTTGAGCTCCAAGAGACCCAGTACTTC	CASSFELQETQYF
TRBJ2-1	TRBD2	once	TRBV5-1	TGCGCCAGCAGCCGGCTAGCGGGAGCCGATGAGCAGTTCTTC	CASSRLAGADEQFF
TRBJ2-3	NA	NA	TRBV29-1	TGCAGCGCCCTCAGGGCAGATACGCAGTATTTT	CSALRADTQYF
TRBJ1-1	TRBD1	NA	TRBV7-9	TGTGCCAGCAGCTTAGGGTGGACAGGGGATACTGAAGCTTTCTTT	CASSLGWTGDTEAFF
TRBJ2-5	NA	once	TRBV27	TGTGCCAGCAGTTTTTACTATGAAGAGACCCAGTACTTC	CASSFYYEETQYF
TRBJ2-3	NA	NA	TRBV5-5	TGTGCCAGCAGCTTGGGGGTTGACAGGAAGTCCGATACGCAGTATTTT	CASSLGVDRKSDTQYF
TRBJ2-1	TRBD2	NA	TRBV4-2	TGTGCCAGCAGCCAATGGGGCCTAGGGAGCGGGAGACTAAATGAGCAGTTCTTC	CASSQWGLGSGRLNEQFF
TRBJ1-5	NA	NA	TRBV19	TGTGCCAGTAGTGCAGGTGTATGGGGCCCCAATCAGCCCCAGCATTTT	CASSAGVWGPNQPQHF
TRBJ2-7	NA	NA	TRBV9	TGTGCCAGCAGCTATAGGGAAGGGGCTTCCGAGCAGTACTTC	CASSYREGASEQYF
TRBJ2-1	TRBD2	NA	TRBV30	TGTGCCTGGGACCAGGGACTAGCGGGAAGTGAGCAGTTCTTC	CAWDQGLAGSEQFF
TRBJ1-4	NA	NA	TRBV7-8	TGTGCCAGCAGCCAGAGGGTGCTTGCAACTAATGAAAAACTGTTTTTT	CASSQRVLATNEKLFF
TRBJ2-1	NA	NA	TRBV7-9	TGTGCCAGCAGCTTGGTAGATAATGAGCAGTTCTTC	CASSLVDNEQFF
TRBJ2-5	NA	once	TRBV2	TGTGCCAGCAGGGTCAGGGAAGAGACCCAGTACTTC	CASRVREETQYF
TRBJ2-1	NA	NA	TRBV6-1	TGTGCCAGCAGTGCCGAATGGAGCTCCTACAATGAGCAGTTCTTC	CASSAEWSSYNEQFF
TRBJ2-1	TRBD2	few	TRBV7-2	TGTGCCAGCAGCTTAAGTAGAGCTAGCGGGAGGGAGGGGCAGTTCTTC	CASSLSRASGREGQFF
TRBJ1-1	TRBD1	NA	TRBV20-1	TGCAGCGCCCCGGGACAGCATGCCGCTTTCTTT	CSAPGQHAAFF
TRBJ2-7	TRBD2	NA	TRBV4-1	TGCGCCAGCAGCCCACGAGGACTAGCGGGAAGCGAGCAGTACTTC	CASSPRGLAGSEQYF
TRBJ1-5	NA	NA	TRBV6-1	TGTGCCAGCAGTGGGCAGGGTCAGCCCCAGCATTTT	CASSGQGQPQHF
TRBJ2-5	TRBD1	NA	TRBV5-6	TGTGCCAGCAGCTCGACAGGGGTGGGTTTAGAGACCCAGTACTTC	CASSSTGVGLETQYF
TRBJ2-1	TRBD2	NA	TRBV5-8	TGTGCCAGCCAGACTAGCTACTACAATGAGCAGTTCTTC	CASQTSYYNEQFF
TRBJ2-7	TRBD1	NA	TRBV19	TGTGCCAGTAGCCGCGGACAGGGATTTGGCGAGCAGTACTTC	CASSRGQGFGEQYF
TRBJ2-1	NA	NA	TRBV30	TGTGCCTGGAGTGTACCACAAACAGGCTCCTACAATGAGCAGTTCTTC	CAWSVPQTGSYNEQFF
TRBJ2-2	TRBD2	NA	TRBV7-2	TGTGCCAGCGGGCGAGGACTAGCGGGAGTCACCGGGGAGCTGTTTTTT	CASGRGLAGVTGELFF
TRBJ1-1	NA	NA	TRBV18	TGTGCCAGCTCACCACAGAGCGAGGGCACTGAAGCTTTCTTT	CASSPQSEGTEAFF